This is a list of T cell receptor beta chains from one sample in a study of blood T cells in healthy people across ages. TCRdb redid the calling of the 5' RACE reads with MiXCR, one entry per CDR3 protein. Of roughly 500,000 distinct CDR3 sequences in the sample, about 24% were seen once. These data are also associated with another study on T cells of mothers and their children.

Sequencing was carried out using blood. These receptors were collected from a boy between 5 and 17 years old in good health. CDR3s include the opening cysteine and the closing phenylalanine or tryptophan. The D gene is left open where the match is weak. Clone size, where shown, is once, few, many, or a class for clones that have expanded.

cdr3_nt cdr3_aa j_call v_call clone_size d_call
TGTGCCGGCACCTTCAAGGGTCTGGCGCAGAACTATGGCTACACCTTC CAGTFKGLAQNYGYTF TRBJ1-2 TRBV6-6 NA NA
TGTGCCAGCACGCAGGGGGGTGATACGCGGTATTTT CASTQGGDTRYF TRBJ2-3 TRBV2 few NA
TGTGCCACCAGCAGAGATCGACAGGGTCTCACAGATACGCAGTATTTT CATSRDRQGLTDTQYF TRBJ2-3 TRBV15 few TRBD1
TGTGCCAGCAGTGCAGGGGGCTGGGACATTCAGTACTTC CASSAGGWDIQYF TRBJ2-4 TRBV6-2/TRBV6-3 few TRBD1
TGTGCCAGTAGTAGGCGGTCGGATCAGCCCCAGCATTTT CASSRRSDQPQHF TRBJ1-5 TRBV19 few NA
TGCGCCAGCAGCAGATCCCCGGGACAGATCACAGATACGCAGTATTTT CASSRSPGQITDTQYF TRBJ2-3 TRBV5-1 NA TRBD1
TGCAGTGCTCTACGGACAGGGGCTTTTAATGAAAAACTGTTTTTT CSALRTGAFNEKLFF TRBJ1-4 TRBV20-1 NA TRBD1
TGTGCCAGCAGTTACTCGATTGGCAATGAGCAGTTCTTC CASSYSIGNEQFF TRBJ2-1 TRBV6-6 NA NA
TGTGCCAGCAGAAGACAGGAAAGACAAGAGACCCAGTACTTC CASRRQERQETQYF TRBJ2-5 TRBV27 NA NA
TGTGCCAGCAGCTTAACTGGGGGAGGGGGCGGAGAAGATACGCAGTATTTT CASSLTGGGGGEDTQYF TRBJ2-3 TRBV7-3 many NA
TGCGCCAGCAGCTTTGGGCCGTTGGCCAACAATGAGCAGTTCTTC CASSFGPLANNEQFF TRBJ2-1 TRBV5-1 NA NA
TGCAGTGCTAGAGAGTCCACACATGGCTACACCTTC CSARESTHGYTF TRBJ1-2 TRBV20-1 few NA
TGTGCCAGCAGCCCGATGGGACTAGCGACCTACGAGCAGTACTTC CASSPMGLATYEQYF TRBJ2-7 TRBV28 NA TRBD2
TGCGCCAGCAGCCAAGGAAACTTAGTCTATGGCTACACCTTC CASSQGNLVYGYTF TRBJ1-2 TRBV4-1 NA NA
TGCGCCAGCATACCCGGGGACAGATCCTACGAGCAGTACTTC CASIPGDRSYEQYF TRBJ2-7 TRBV23-1 few TRBD1
TGTGCCAGCAGCTTAGCGTCCGGGGATGGCTACACCTTC CASSLASGDGYTF TRBJ1-2 TRBV7-9 many NA
TGTGCCAGCAGCTTAGACCAACTAAACACCATATATTTT CASSLDQLNTIYF TRBJ1-3 TRBV7-2 NA NA
TGTGCCAGCAGCTTGGCCGGCAGGGGAGGCCAAGAGACCCAGTACTTC CASSLAGRGGQETQYF TRBJ2-5 TRBV5-6 few NA
TGTGCCAGCAGCTCTGGGACAGGGAGGGGTGAAAAACTGTTTTTT CASSSGTGRGEKLFF TRBJ1-4 TRBV7-2 NA TRBD1
TGCAGCGCCCCAAGGACAGGGCGACTCACAGATACGCAGTATTTT CSAPRTGRLTDTQYF TRBJ2-3 TRBV29-1 many TRBD1
TGCAGTGCTAGAGACCATAAAGGGGGCTACGAGCAGTACTTC CSARDHKGGYEQYF TRBJ2-7 TRBV20-1 few NA
TGTGCCAGCAGTCCCCGGGACAGATTCATTGGGCAAGAGACCCAGTACTTC CASSPRDRFIGQETQYF TRBJ2-5 TRBV12-3/TRBV12-4 NA TRBD1
TGTGCCAGCAGGGACAGGGGGCGCGAAGGGCATCAGCCCCAGCATTTT CASRDRGREGHQPQHF TRBJ1-5 TRBV6-4 many TRBD1
TGCGCCAGCAGCTGGGACGGAAACACCGGGGAGCTGTTTTTT CASSWDGNTGELFF TRBJ2-2 TRBV5-1 NA NA
TGTGCCACCAGTGACCACCCCCGGATCGGGGGCCCAACTAATGAAAAACTGTTTTTT CATSDHPRIGGPTNEKLFF TRBJ1-4 TRBV24-1 NA NA
TGTGCCAGCAGAGACCCCGTTAAGGAGACCCAGTACTTC CASRDPVKETQYF TRBJ2-5 TRBV3-1 many NA
TGTGCCAGCAGCCGTGGACAGGCCTATAATTCACCCCTCCACTTT CASSRGQAYNSPLHF TRBJ1-6 TRBV5-5 few TRBD1
TGTGCCAGCAGCTTAGGCCTCGGCAGGGACTACGAGCAGTACTTC CASSLGLGRDYEQYF TRBJ2-7 TRBV13 few NA
TGCAGTGCTAGGGTGGCAGGGGGCGTTCAGCCCCAGCATTTT CSARVAGGVQPQHF TRBJ1-5 TRBV20-1 few TRBD1
TGTGCCAGCAGCCTCCTGGACGGGAGCTCTGGAAACACCATATATTTT CASSLLDGSSGNTIYF TRBJ1-3 TRBV14 NA NA
TGTGCCAGCAGCAAGAAATCGAACTCGTCTAGCGGTAGGACCAACACCGGGGAGCTGTTTTTT CASSKKSNSSSGRTNTGELFF TRBJ2-2 TRBV21-1 NA NA
TGCGCCAGCAGCCAGAACCGGGACAGGGTGTACTATGGCCACACCTTC CASSQNRDRVYYGHTF TRBJ1-2 TRBV4-1 NA TRBD1
TGTGCCAGCAGTTTATTGCAGGGTCAATGGGATCAGCCCCAGCATTTT CASSLLQGQWDQPQHF TRBJ1-5 TRBV28 few NA
TGTGCCAGCAGCCCCTCGGCTGGCGGGAGGCCCTACAATGAGCAGTTCTTC CASSPSAGGRPYNEQFF TRBJ2-1 TRBV9 NA TRBD2
TGTGCCAGCAGTACACTCCGGACTTTTCAAGAGACCCAGTACTTC CASSTLRTFQETQYF TRBJ2-5 TRBV28 NA NA
TGCAGTGCTAGTAAAGCAAAGGGGACCTACGAGCAGTACTTC CSASKAKGTYEQYF TRBJ2-7 TRBV20-1 few NA
TGTGCCAGCTCACCGGATCAAGGGGGGACCACAGATACGCAGTATTTT CASSPDQGGTTDTQYF TRBJ2-3 TRBV18 NA NA
TGTGCCAGCAAAGAAGGCCTAGCTGGGGAGACCCAGTACTTC CASKEGLAGETQYF TRBJ2-5 TRBV2 few NA